This T cell receptor (beta chain) emerged from a study of T cell clonotyping in hematopoietic cell transplantation (dated by TCRdb to the early 2020s). The study in broad terms: A total of some 140 blood samples were gathered in the study from around 40 consecutive transplant recipients along with their related donors. Patient recruitment ran from 2015 to January 2017, and follow-up continued until late 2020 or death.

The germline V gene gives CDR1 as MGHRA and CDR2 as YSYEKL. The CDR3 contains 15 residues, cysteine and phenylalanine counted. The read is trimmed to its CDR3 DNA, 45 bases read in frame from base 1. Trimming removed 4 bases from V and 2 bases from J, leaving 15 bases between the germline ends. Points the paper makes about the study in general: Overlap with donor repertoires was found for only a small fraction of recipient repertoires, with over 95% found to appear de novo at the given depth. A decrease in recipient TCR diversity was observed after transplant, and a progressive increase in pathologically expanded clonotypes was seen from day 30 to day 180. The sample size was limited, and CD4 and CD8 repertoire contributions could not be separated because cells were not sorted. Broader posttransplant TCR repertoire diversity was predicted by donor and pretransplant recipient Inverse Simpson Index values.

The immunoSEQ assay, a bias-controlled multiplex PCR using V- and J-specific primers, was used to amplify TCR beta CDR3 regions from genomic DNA. A proprietary barcode and Illumina adapter sequences were added to the CDR3 amplicons in a second PCR step. CDR3 libraries were sequenced on an Illumina MiSeq instrument. For the original study's pipeline: immunoSEQ Analyzer 3.0 was used for export and quality control, with R Bioconductor and Immunarch used for downstream analyses. Only productive rearrangements in the normalized downsampled data set went into calculating the repertoire metrics. Clonotypes larger than 5 templates in the normalized cohort were defined as pathologically expanded. The Inverse Simpson Index was used to measure repertoire diversity. CMV-specificity analyses were carried out on the non-normalized data set to capture all clonotypes. TCRdb mirrors the immuneACCESS table, restricted to in-frame sequences. Some clones are absent from its copies; in checked studies, under half trace to an unresolved V gene, and the reason for the others is unknown. V and J calls and clone size are those listed in that table; D and trimming were worked out from the DNA. The sample includes 10,000 to 15,000 clones, with 80% to 95% observed a single time. 7.8% of the sample belongs to the ten largest clones.

A word on this clone: Its recognized antigen is unknown. Per-base qualities were not stored, and no clone one base away is much larger.

The sample's time point label is to be understood as: 100 days after allo-HCT. Recipient blood was collected about 28 days before transplant and at days 30, 100 and 180 after transplant. Using Nuclei Lysis Solution, genomic DNA was extracted from unfractionated peripheral blood mononuclear cells that were either fresh or cryopreserved. The rearranged chain carries TRBV4-1 and TRBJ2-7; the D region possibly corresponds to TRBD2 (5 bases align). The sequence was collected from a female patient aged 45-65 years who had an allogeneic stem cell transplant from an unrelated donor, so the T cells may come from the graft donor. Some clones in this sample may be carry-over from other donors' samples. The specimen was PBMCs, collected 100 days after allogeneic stem cell transplant. This receptor carries the CDR3 CASSPGEWQAYEQYF. The nucleotides are TGCGCCAGCAGCCCCGGGGAGTGGCAGGCCTACGAGCAGTACTTC.